These 22 T cell receptor beta chains originate from one sample sequenced in a study of T-cell reconstitution after alpha-beta-depleted transplantation in children. This sample's TCRbeta library carried unique molecular identifier barcodes. TCRdb re-called the PCR reads through MiXCR, storing one row per CDR3 protein. Among roughly 280,000 distinct CDR3 sequences listed, around 10% were seen once. Here the sequenced sample was peripheral blood, taken 180 days after TCRalphabeta/CD19-depleted stem cell transplant. These receptors all come from a male patient aged 2 to 9 who had a stem cell transplant for chronic granulomatous disease, so the T cells may come from the graft donor.

This clonotype was picked up many times. The genes are TRBV7-2 and TRBJ1-4, with TRBD1 matching 9 bases. The trim removed 1 base at V and 5 bases at J, leaving 5 bases unmatched. Per the germline V gene, CDR1 is SGHTA and CDR2 is FQGNSA. CDR3 length: 16 amino acids. This chain's CDR3 is CASSLGDRGDNEKLFF. As DNA, the CDR3 is TGTGCCAGCAGCTTAGGAGACAGGGGGGACAATGAAAAACTGTTTTTT.

At least ten counts were recorded for this clonotype. The gene calls are TRBV20-1 and TRBJ2-7; D may match TRBD1 or TRBD2 (5 bases each). Germline-derived CDR1 and CDR2 are DFQATT and SNEGSKA (reference sequence). This CDR3 is built from 13 residues. The V gene lost 3 bases and the J gene lost 0 bases, with 9 bases spanning the gap. CDR3 protein: CSARRGGSYEQYF. The CDR3 DNA reads TGCAGTGCTAGGAGGGGTGGCTCCTACGAGCAGTACTTC.

This clonotype has ten or more counts. The chain couples TRBV10-3 to TRBJ2-7, with D perhaps TRBD1 (5 bases). The germline V gene has CDR1 ENHRY and CDR2 SYGVKD. V lost 6 bases to trimming and J lost 0 bases, with 6 bases between them. The CDR3 length is 12 residues. CDR3: CAISDSSYEQYF. In nucleotides, the CDR3 is TGTGCCATCAGCGACAGCTCCTACGAGCAGTACTTC.

This clonotype has just a few counts. J is TRBJ2-3 and V is TRBV7-9; D is undetermined. Trimming took off 2 bases at V and 7 bases at J, with 1 base between the two ends. In germline, CDR1 is SEHNR, CDR2 FQNEAQ (reference sequence). The CDR3 consists of 10 residues. CDR3 in amino acids: CASSLNTQYF. CDR3 DNA sequence: TGTGCCAGCAGCTTAAATACGCAGTATTTT.

The chain uses TRBV19 and TRBJ2-1, with unresolved D. V dropped 3 bases and J dropped 0 bases, with 9 bases sitting between them. Germline CDR1 LNHDA, CDR2 SQIVND (reference sequence). The CDR3 is 15 residues long. Written as DNA, the CDR3 is TGTGCCAGTAGTATGTTTGGGTCCTCCTACAATGAGCAGTTCTTC. It is translated as CASSMFGSSYNEQFF.

This clonotype occurred many times. The V gene is TRBV7-8, the J gene TRBJ1-5; 8 bases map to TRBD1. This CDR3 has 17 residues. Germline CDR1 and CDR2: SGHVS and FQNEAQ. The ends lost 5 bases at V and 5 bases at J; junction bases unmatched: 14. The CDR3 region has the DNA TGTGCCAGCAGCCCACGAGCGGGACAGGCTTCCCATCAGCCCCAGCATTTT. This encodes CASSPRAGQASHQPQHF. Based on the CDR3 plus reference TRBV7-8 and TRBJ1-5, the full variable domain is GAGVSQSPRYKVAKRGQDVALRCDPISGHVSLFWYQQALGQGPEFLTYFQNEAQLDKSGLPSDRFFAERPEGSVSTLKIQRTQQEDSAVYLCASSPRAGQASHQPQHFGDGTRLSIL.

This clonotype occurred many times. The chain is built from TRBV7-2 and TRBJ2-5; 13 positions match TRBD2. J lost 2 bases, V lost 5 bases, and 5 bases had no gene match. The CDR3 covers 16 residues. Germline assignment: CDR1 SGHTA and CDR2 FQGNSA. The CDR3 spells CASSPMGLAGQETQYF. The CDR3 DNA reads as TGTGCCAGCAGCCCGATGGGACTAGCGGGGCAAGAGACCCAGTACTTC.

A note on this clonotype: A clone one base away is much larger, so this may be a read error. The chain recombines TRBV29-1 with TRBJ2-3, with a weak D call TRBD1 (5 bases). Germline assignment: CDR1 SQVTM and CDR2 ANQGSEA. Trimming pared 3 bases from V and 5 bases from J, leaving 9 bases between. This CDR3 is 12 amino acids long. DNA for the CDR3: TGCAGCGTTGAGGGGCGCATAGATACGCAGTATTTT. It translates to CSVEGRIDTQYF.

This clonotype was observed at least ten times. The chain combines TRBV5-1 with TRBJ2-1; no reliable D call. The germline CDR1 and CDR2 sequences are SGHRS and YFSETQ. Trimming shortened V by 0 bases and J by 8 bases, and 6 bases separated the two germline ends. The CDR3 has 12 residues. The CDR3: CASSLVMYEQFF. The CDR3 DNA is TGCGCCAGCAGCTTGGTTATGTATGAGCAGTTCTTC.

In this sample, this clonotype turned up many times. The chain employs TRBV5-1 and TRBJ2-7; D is unclear. V was pared by 3 bases and J by 2 bases, with 12 bases between. CDR1 is SGHRS and CDR2 is YFSETQ in the germline V gene. The CDR3 spans 14 residues. The CDR3 bases are TGCGCCAGCAGCTCCGGACGGAACACCTACGAGCAGTACTTC. Translating it yields CASSSGRNTYEQYF.

Of note for this clonotype: One end of the junction does not line up with germline, which may come from a read error. The chain uses TRBV20-1 and TRBJ2-1, with D perhaps TRBD2 (6 bases). The germline V gene has CDR1 DFQATT and CDR2 SNEGSKA (reference sequence). This CDR3 is built from 17 residues. CDR3 region: CCAKRLGGRDTYNEQFF. The CDR3 nucleotides are TGCTGTGCTAAGCGCTTGGGGGGTCGGGATACCTACAATGAGCAGTTCTTC.

This clonotype was seen repeatedly, ten times or more. J is TRBJ2-5 and V is TRBV15; D unresolved. Germline V gene lookup returns CDR1 LNHNV and CDR2 YYDKDF (reference sequence). The CDR3 spans 12 residues. Trimming removed 2 bases at V and 1 base at J, with 2 bases between. In nucleotides, the CDR3 is TGTGCCACCAGCAGACCCCAAGAGACCCAGTACTTC. It yields the protein CATSRPQETQYF.

In its sample, this clonotype was seen many times. This chain connects TRBV7-2 to TRBJ2-2; no clear D. The CDR3 length is 16 residues. V was clipped by 0 bases and J by 4 bases, with 12 bases between them. Germline V gives CDR1 SGHTA, CDR2 FQGNSA. CDR3 DNA: TGTGCCAGCAGCTTAGCCCCTCTTTGGACCACCGGGGAGCTGTTTTTT. As protein: CASSLAPLWTTGELFF.

Ten or more counts support this clonotype. The chain carries TRBV6-1 and TRBJ2-7; D is undetermined. Germline lookup yields CDR1 MNHNS and CDR2 SASEGT. This CDR3 spans 13 amino acids. V lost 4 bases and J lost 0, with 7 bases in between. In nucleotides, the CDR3 is TGTGCCAGCAGTGTTCGAGGCTCCTACGAGCAGTACTTC. It is translated as CASSVRGSYEQYF.

This clonotype has a count of ten or more. This chain uses TRBV5-1 with TRBJ2-2, with 7 bases fitting TRBD1. The ends lost 4 bases at V and 0 bases at J; junction bases unmatched: 18. The CDR3 spans 20 residues. Germline V gene data show CDR1 as SGHRS and CDR2 as YFSETQ. The CDR3 here is CASSIPGTVPGHTNTGELFF. The CDR3 DNA follows: TGCGCCAGCAGCATTCCCGGGACAGTCCCAGGGCATACGAACACCGGGGAGCTGTTTTTT.

The sample holds many counts of this clonotype. The chain joins TRBV30 to TRBJ2-1; D is possibly TRBD2 (5 bases). The V gene's germline CDR1 is GTSNPN and CDR2 SVGIG (reference sequence). The V end was cut by 8 bases, the J end by 6 bases, with 17 bases between. This CDR3 is built from 13 residues. The CDR3 DNA sequence: TGTGCCCGCTCCCGAGGGCCAGGCAATGAGCAGTTCTTC. Protein sequence: CARSRGPGNEQFF. Complete variable domain (other parts from reference TRBV30 and TRBJ2-1): SQTIHQWPATLVQPVGSPLSLECTVEGTSNPNLYWYRQAAGRGLQLLFYSVGIGQISSEVPQNLSASRPQDRQFILSSKKLLLSDSGFYLCARSRGPGNEQFFGPGTRLTVL.

Many counts were recorded for this clonotype. V and J are TRBV7-2 and TRBJ1-3; D may be TRBD1 (5 bases). This CDR3 contains 16 residues. The V end lost 2 bases, the J end lost 0 bases, and 11 bases lay between the germline ends. Germline V gene sequence: CDR1 SGHTA, CDR2 FQGNSA. Here the CDR3 reads CASSLWGRSSGNTIYF. For the CDR3, the DNA is TGTGCCAGCAGCTTATGGGGACGGAGCTCTGGAAACACCATATATTTT.

This clonotype was seen many times. V usage is TRBV4-1 and J usage is TRBJ1-1; weak D call: TRBD1 (5 bases). V lost 3 bases and J lost 1, with 9 bases in between. The CDR3 is 14 amino acids. Germline V gene lookup returns CDR1 MGHRA and CDR2 YSYEKL. The CDR3 sequence: CASSQRDPNTEAFF. CDR3 DNA: TGCGCCAGCAGCCAGAGGGACCCGAACACTGAAGCTTTCTTT.

As concerns this clonotype: A much larger clone differs from this one at a single base, so this may be a read error. This CDR3 fails to terminate in the conserved phenylalanine or tryptophan, so it likely reflects a read error. The gene calls are TRBV29-1 and TRBJ1-6; D perhaps matches TRBD1 (5 bases). The V gene's germline CDR1 is SQVTM and CDR2 ANQGSEA. Trimming left V 7 bases short and J 4 bases short, with 11 bases between. CDR3 length: 13 residues. CDR3 nucleotide sequence: TGCAGCGCCAGAGGGGCTTATAATTCACCCCTCCACTCT. The encoded protein is CSARGAYNSPLHS.

V is TRBV2 and J is TRBJ2-1, with 7 bases lining up with TRBD1. The CDR3 has 16 residues. Germline V gene lookup returns CDR1 SNHLY and CDR2 FYNNEI. The junction had 10 bases not matched to a gene; V was cut back by 7 bases and J by 1 base. DNA of the CDR3: TGTGCCAGCACCGCGGTAGGGACAGATTCCTACAATGAGCAGTTCTTC. Translation: CASTAVGTDSYNEQFF.

The chain uses TRBV20-1 and TRBJ1-5, with 8 positions matching TRBD1. CDR3 size: 15 residues. Germline trimming cut 1 base from V and 5 bases from J; bases unmatched to any gene: 7. From germline, CDR1 is DFQATT and CDR2 SNEGSKA (reference sequence). CDR3 sequence (DNA): TGCAGTGCTAGAGCAAGACAGGGGTTTGATCAGCCCCAGCATTTT. Translation gives CSARARQGFDQPQHF.

This clonotype was observed many times. CDR3: CASSESGRDTGELFF. CDR3 in DNA: TGCGCCAGCAGTGAGTCGGGCAGGGACACCGGGGAGCTGTTTTTT. The chain carries TRBV10-1 and TRBJ2-2; a possible D gene is TRBD1 (5 bases). Trimming left V 0 bases short and J 3 bases short, with 8 bases between. The CDR3 is made up of 15 amino acids. From germline, CDR1 is WNHNN and CDR2 SYGVQD (reference sequence).